Listed below are T cell receptor beta chains from one sample, sequenced in a study of shared clonotypes between healthy human individuals. Sequenced by immunoSEQ multiplex PCR; TCRdb stores in-frame clones only, minus some. The sample yields millions of clones, roughly nine tenths seen once. The sequencing input was naive CD4+ T cells sorted from blood. These receptors came from a man aged 18 to 30 in good health. Both conserved end residues are part of each CDR3. A D gene is named only where the DNA matches it firmly. A clone size is listed for some rows: how often the clone was seen (once, few, many), or a class if it is expanded.

TGTGCCAGCAGCTTACCGGGACTAGCGGGATCCTACGAGCAGTACTTC	CASSLPGLAGSYEQYF	TRBV5-4	-	TRBD2	TRBJ2-7
TGCAGCGTTATTAGCTCTGGGGCCAACGTCCTGACTTTC	CSVISSGANVLTF	TRBV29-1	-	-	TRBJ2-6
TGTGCCTGGAGGGACAGGGGCAATGGAAACACCATATATTTT	CAWRDRGNGNTIYF	TRBV30	few	TRBD1	TRBJ1-3
TGTGCCTGGAAAAGTAGCGCTTCGATGAGAGAGACCCAGTACTTC	CAWKSSASMRETQYF	TRBV30	-	-	TRBJ2-5
TGTGCCATCAATGCAGGGGAGGGAAACACCATATATTTT	CAINAGEGNTIYF	TRBV10-3	-	-	TRBJ1-3
TGCAGTGCTGGATCCGAGGGACGGCAGTACTTC	CSAGSEGRQYF	TRBV20-1	-	-	TRBJ2-7
TGTGCCACCAGCAGAGATCGAAGAGGGTTTGGGAGAGATCAGCCCCAGCATTTT	CATSRDRRGFGRDQPQHF	TRBV15	-	-	TRBJ1-5
TGTGCCTGGAGTGGGACGGCCCCCGGGCAGTACTTC	CAWSGTAPGQYF	TRBV30	-	-	TRBJ2-5
TGTGCCAGCAGCTTATATCCTAGCGGGAGCTCCTACGAGCAGTACTTC	CASSLYPSGSSYEQYF	TRBV7-2	-	TRBD2	TRBJ2-7
TGTGCCAGCAGCGCGGGACAGCCGAGCATGGGTGTTGTAGAAGCTTTCTTT	CASSAGQPSMGVVEAFF	TRBV5-4	-	TRBD1	TRBJ1-1
TGTGCCAGCAGCTTACACGGTGGGTCGAACACCGGGGAGCTGTTTTTT	CASSLHGGSNTGELFF	TRBV7-3	-	-	TRBJ2-2
TGTGCCATCAGTGACGACAGGGGTAGTGAAAAACTGTTTTTT	CAISDDRGSEKLFF	TRBV10-3	-	TRBD1	TRBJ1-4
TGTGCCAGCAGCGGAAGATGGGGTGGTGGGTATACGCAGTATTTT	CASSGRWGGGYTQYF	TRBV2	-	-	TRBJ2-3
TGTGCCAGCATCGACAGGGATACGCCCCAGCATTTT	CASIDRDTPQHF	TRBV6-5	-	TRBD1	TRBJ1-5
TGTGCCAGCAGTACTACAGGCTCTGGAAACACCATATATTTT	CASSTTGSGNTIYF	TRBV25-1	-	-	TRBJ1-3
TGCAGCGGGGGACAGGGAAACTACGAGCAGTACTTC	CSGGQGNYEQYF	TRBV29-1	-	TRBD1	TRBJ2-7
TGTGCCAGTAGTCTGACCGGGAGGCCCCCCTACAATGAGCAGTTCTTC	CASSLTGRPPYNEQFF	TRBV19	-	TRBD2	TRBJ2-1
TGTGCCAGTAGAGTAACCTCTGGAAACACCATATATTTT	CASRVTSGNTIYF	TRBV6-5	-	-	TRBJ1-3